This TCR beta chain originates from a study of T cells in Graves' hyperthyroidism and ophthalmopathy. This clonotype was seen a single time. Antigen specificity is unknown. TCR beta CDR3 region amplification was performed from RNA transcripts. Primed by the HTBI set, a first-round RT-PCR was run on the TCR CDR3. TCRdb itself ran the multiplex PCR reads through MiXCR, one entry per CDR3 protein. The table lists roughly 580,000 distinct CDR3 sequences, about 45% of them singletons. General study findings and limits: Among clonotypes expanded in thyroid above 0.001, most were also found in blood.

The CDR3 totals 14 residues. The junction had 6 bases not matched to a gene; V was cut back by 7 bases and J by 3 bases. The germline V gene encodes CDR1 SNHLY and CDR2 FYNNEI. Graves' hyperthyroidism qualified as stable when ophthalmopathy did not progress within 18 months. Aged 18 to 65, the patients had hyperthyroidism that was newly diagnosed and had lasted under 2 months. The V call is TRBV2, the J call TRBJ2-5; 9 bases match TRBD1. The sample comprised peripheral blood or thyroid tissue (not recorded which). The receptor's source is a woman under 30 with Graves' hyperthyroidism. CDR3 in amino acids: CASTARTGEETQYF. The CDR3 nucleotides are TGTGCCAGCACTGCCCGGACAGGGGAAGAGACCCAGTACTTC.